Listed below are T cell receptor beta chains from one sample, sequenced in a study of OX40 agonist ivuxolimab in advanced cancers. Clones were sequenced by immunoSEQ multiplex PCR, and TCRdb holds only the in-frame ones, with some missing. Counted here are several thousand clones, around two thirds occurring once; the ten biggest clones make up 60%. The specimen was CD4+ or CD8+ T cells sorted from blood, collected in a trial of the OX40 agonist ivuxolimab. Every receptor here comes from an adult with an advanced solid tumor such as melanoma, head and neck, liver or kidney cancer. CDR3s include the opening cysteine and the closing phenylalanine or tryptophan. D genes are given only for firm matches. The size entry is marked missing in some rows and otherwise reads once, few, many or a size class.

.,TRBJ1-2,TRBV27,.,11,TGTGCCAGCAGGGCTCAGGGTGGCTACACCTTC,CASRAQGGYTF
TRBD2,TRBJ2-1,TRBV5-5,once,16,TGTGCCAGCAGCTTGTGGAGCGGGGGGGCATCCAATGAGCAGTTCTTC,CASSLWSGGASNEQFF
.,TRBJ1-2,TRBV6-6,.,12,TGTGCCAGCAGTTACTCAGGGTATGGCTACACCTTC,CASSYSGYGYTF
.,TRBJ2-1,TRBV10-3,.,13,TGTGCCATTTGCGAACGAGGGGTGAATGAGCAGTTCTTC,CAICERGVNEQFF
.,TRBJ1-5,TRBV6-5,few,13,TGTGCCAGCAGTTTAGCCGCGAGACGGCCCCAGCATTTT,CASSLAARRPQHF
.,TRBJ2-3,TRBV21-1,.,19,TGTGCCAGCAGCAAAGTGAAGCGGAGGCCTTTTTCTAGCACAGATACGCAGTATTTT,CASSKVKRRPFSSTDTQYF
.,TRBJ1-6,TRBV7-6,.,14,TGTGCCAGCAGCGTCGGCCGGTTTTATTCACCCCTCCACTTT,CASSVGRFYSPLHF
.,TRBJ2-3,TRBV30,few,14,TGTGCCTGGAGTCTAGCAGGCTACACAGATACGCAGTATTTT,CAWSLAGYTDTQYF
.,TRBJ2-7,TRBV30,many,14,TGTGCCTGGAGCCTGACAGGGACTTTTTACGAGCAGTACTTC,CAWSLTGTFYEQYF
.,TRBJ2-2,TRBV4-1,.,15,TGCGCCAGCAGCCAAGAGGCGGTAGCCACCGGGGAGCTGTTTTTT,CASSQEAVATGELFF
.,TRBJ1-2,TRBV7-2,medium-sized,12,TGTGCCAGCAGCTTAGGGGCACGTGGCTACACCTTC,CASSLGARGYTF
.,TRBJ1-1,TRBV4-3,.,16,TGCGCCAGCAGCCAAGATCGAGTTCACTTAGGCACTGAAGCTTTCTTT,CASSQDRVHLGTEAFF
.,TRBJ1-1,TRBV18,.,13,TGTGCCAGCTCCTCAGGGGAGGCCACTGAAGCTTTCTTT,CASSSGEATEAFF
.,TRBJ1-1,TRBV7-3,medium-sized,14,TGTGCCAGCAGCTTAACACAGGGCCGGACTGAAGCTTTCTTT,CASSLTQGRTEAFF
.,TRBJ2-1,TRBV7-9,few,19,TGTGCCAGCAGCTTTCCTCCCGCCCCATTGGGTTCCTCCTACAATGAGCAGTTCTTC,CASSFPPAPLGSSYNEQFF
TRBD1,TRBJ1-2,TRBV11-2,.,14,TGTGCCAGCAGCTCGTGGGACAGGGAGGATGGCTACACCTTC,CASSSWDREDGYTF
.,TRBJ2-7,TRBV13,.,13,TGTGCCAGCAGCCCCTGGGGGTCCTACGAGCAGTACTTC,CASSPWGSYEQYF
.,TRBJ1-1,TRBV6-5,medium-sized,13,TGTGCCAGCAGTTACTTGGGAGGGCTTGAAGCTTTCTTT,CASSYLGGLEAFF
.,TRBJ2-1,TRBV6-5,few,13,TGTGCCAGCACGGACCGCTCCTACAATGAGCAGTTCTTC,CASTDRSYNEQFF
.,TRBJ1-2,TRBV19,.,11,TGTGCCAGTAATGCGGGGACTGGCTACACCTTC,CASNAGTGYTF
TRBD1,TRBJ1-2,TRBV7-6,few,15,TGTGCCAGCAGCGACAAACAGGGGGAAGGGGATGGCTACACCTTC,CASSDKQGEGDGYTF
TRBD1,TRBJ1-4,TRBV6-6,.,16,TGTGCCAGCAGTTACACCAGGGACAGCCTTAATGAAAAACTGTTTTTT,CASSYTRDSLNEKLFF
TRBD2,TRBJ2-3,TRBV5-4,.,16,TGTGCCAGCAGCAAAGGGACTAGCGGGATCGCAGATACGCAGTATTTT,CASSKGTSGIADTQYF
.,TRBJ2-7,TRBV14,.,12,TGTGCCAGCAGCCAAGTGCGCTACGAGCAGTACTTC,CASSQVRYEQYF
.,TRBJ1-3,TRBV28,.,17,TGTGCCAGCAGTAATACAAACAGGGTAATCCCTGGAAACACCATATATTTT,CASSNTNRVIPGNTIYF
TRBD1,TRBJ1-5,TRBV7-9,.,15,TGTGCCAGCAGCGCGGACAGGGTTGGGAATCAGCCCCAGCATTTT,CASSADRVGNQPQHF
.,TRBJ1-4,TRBV6-5,few,15,TGTGCCAGCAGTTACTCGCCATTGGCAAATGAAAAACTGTTTTTT,CASSYSPLANEKLFF
TRBD2,TRBJ2-1,TRBV7-9,.,15,TGTGCCAGCACCCCCCTAGCGGGAGCCTACAATGAGCAGTTCTTC,CASTPLAGAYNEQFF
.,TRBJ2-5,TRBV21-1,.,15,TGTGCCAGCAGCCCGGGGCAGGAAACATCGGAGACCCAGTACTTC,CASSPGQETSETQYF
.,TRBJ2-2,TRBV5-4,once,15,TGTGCCAGCAGCTCGGAACGGGGAAACACCGGGGAGCTGTTTTTT,CASSSERGNTGELFF
.,TRBJ2-1,TRBV7-8,.,17,TGTGCCAGCAGCCAGAGACGGGCGGGTCTTGGCTACAATGAGCAGTTCTTC,CASSQRRAGLGYNEQFF
.,TRBJ2-7,TRBV4-3,.,17,TGCGCCAGCAGCCAGGGCCTTTCACCTCGGGTTGGCTACGAGCAGTACTTC,CASSQGLSPRVGYEQYF
.,TRBJ2-3,TRBV7-3,few,15,TGTGCCAGCAGCCCTACTCCCCAACCCACAGATACGCAGTATTTT,CASSPTPQPTDTQYF
.,TRBJ1-1,TRBV5-4,.,15,TGTGCCAGCAGCTTGGGTAGGGCCCCGAACACTGAAGCTTTCTTT,CASSLGRAPNTEAFF
TRBD1,TRBJ2-2,TRBV7-6,.,16,TGTGCCAGCAGCCCCACGACAGGGGGGAACACCGGGGAGCTGTTTTTT,CASSPTTGGNTGELFF
.,TRBJ2-2,TRBV19,few,15,TGTGCCAGTAGTATTGTGACCGGAAGAACCGGGGAGCTGTTTTTT,CASSIVTGRTGELFF
.,TRBJ2-7,TRBV19,.,13,TGTGCCAGTGCCCCGGGCATTGCGTACGAGCAGTACTTC,CASAPGIAYEQYF
.,TRBJ2-7,TRBV7-2,once,14,TGTGCCAGCAGCTTAGATCAGGCGGCCTACGAGCAGTACTTC,CASSLDQAAYEQYF
.,TRBJ2-3,TRBV9,.,16,TGTGCCAGCAGCGTAGCTACGGTGGGGAGCACAGATACGCAGTATTTT,CASSVATVGSTDTQYF
.,TRBJ2-1,TRBV2,once,14,TGTGCCAGCAGTTCCAGTCGCAGTAGCAATGAGCAGTTCTTC,CASSSSRSSNEQFF
TRBD1,TRBJ1-3,TRBV5-6,.,14,TGTGCCAGCCAGGGGGGTCTCTCTGGAAACACCATATATTTT,CASQGGLSGNTIYF
.,TRBJ1-2,TRBV15,large,16,TGTGCCACCAGCAGCGGCCGGGCCCTCGGAGAATATGGCTACACCTTC,CATSSGRALGEYGYTF
.,TRBJ2-5,TRBV27,.,11,TGTGCCAGCAGTTCAGGAGAGACCCAGTACTTC,CASSSGETQYF
.,TRBJ1-4,TRBV28,.,17,TGTGCCACGACGAGGCGCGGTGCGGGGGAAACTAATGAAAAACTGTTTTTT,CATTRRGAGETNEKLFF
TRBD1,TRBJ1-1,TRBV19,.,15,TGTGCCAGTAGTTACTCCGGGACAGGGCGCACTGAAGCTTTCTTT,CASSYSGTGRTEAFF
.,TRBJ2-2,TRBV4-3,.,15,TGCGCCAGCAGCCAAGATCTCGGGAACACCGGGGAGCTGTTTTTT,CASSQDLGNTGELFF
.,TRBJ1-1,TRBV7-8,.,14,TGTGCCAGCAGCTTGCGTTCTGTGAACACTGAAGCTTTCTTT,CASSLRSVNTEAFF
TRBD2,TRBJ2-7,TRBV5-6,few,15,TGTGCCAGCAGCTCGACTAGCGGGAGCGCCTACGAGCAGTACTTC,CASSSTSGSAYEQYF
.,TRBJ2-3,TRBV2,.,16,TGTGCCAGCAGTGAAGGCCTTGGACTCGGGGGAGATACGCAGTATTTT,CASSEGLGLGGDTQYF
.,TRBJ1-1,TRBV7-9,medium-sized,12,TGTGCCCTCGCCGGGGAGGTCACTGAAGCTTTCTTT,CALAGEVTEAFF
TRBD2,TRBJ2-3,TRBV7-3,.,15,TGTGCCAGCAGCTTAGCGGGAAGCGGGAGGGATACGCAGTATTTT,CASSLAGSGRDTQYF
.,TRBJ1-3,TRBV27,.,15,TGTGCCAGCAGTACCATCCCTAGCTCTGGAAACACCATATATTTT,CASSTIPSSGNTIYF